These 9 T cell receptor beta chains were all obtained from the same sample, sequenced in a study of shared clonotypes between healthy human individuals. TCRdb's copy holds only in-frame clones and misses some; the assay was immunoSEQ multiplex PCR. The sample includes roughly 1,600,000 clones, roughly 98.5% of them seen just once. What was sequenced was naive CD4+ T cells sorted from blood. Specified subset: CD45RA+ positively selected. The receptor set was obtained from a man aged 25-40 years in good health.

This clone has a single count. The J gene is TRBJ2-7, the V gene TRBV7-2; 7 positions match TRBD2. Trimming cost V 5 bases and J 4 bases; bases outside gene matches: 20. Germline values: CDR1 SGHTA, CDR2 FQGNSA. The CDR3 is 18 residues long. In DNA form, the CDR3 reads TGTGCCAGCAGCCGAGAGCTGGAGGGAGGGCCTAAAAAGTACGAGCAGTACTTC. This codes for CASSRELEGGPKKYEQYF. Full variable domain (missing parts from reference TRBV7-2 and TRBJ2-7): GAGVSQSPSNKVTEKGKDVELRCDPISGHTALYWYRQSLGQGLEFLIYFQGNSAPDKSGLPSDRFSAERTGGSVSTLTIQRTQQEDSAVYLCASSRELEGGPKKYEQYFGPGTRLTVT.

This clone is a singleton in its sample. The chain uses TRBV19 and TRBJ2-1; 9 bases agree with TRBD2. The CDR3 loop spans 16 amino acids. CDR1 LNHDA and CDR2 SQIVND come from the germline V gene (reference sequence). The junction had 7 bases not matched to a gene; V was cut back by 0 bases and J by 7 bases. This chain's CDR3 is CASSIDIASGMNEQFF. CDR3 bases: TGTGCCAGTAGTATAGATATCGCTAGCGGGATGAATGAGCAGTTCTTC.

This clone showed up just once. The gene calls are TRBV15 and TRBJ1-4; TRBD1 agrees at 8 bases. Germline V gene data show CDR1 as LNHNV and CDR2 as YYDKDF (reference sequence). V shed 3 bases and J 4 bases; nucleotides not matched to a gene: 7. The CDR3 is made up of 16 amino acids. The CDR3 nucleotides are TGTGCCACCAGCAGGGGACAGGTGCATGGTAATGAAAAACTGTTTTTT. Protein sequence: CATSRGQVHGNEKLFF. Looking up the rest from reference TRBV15 and TRBJ1-4 gives the full variable domain: DAMVIQNPRYQVTQFGKPVTLSCSQTLNHNVMYWYQQKSSQAPKLLFHYYDKDFNNEADTPDNFQSRRPNTSFCFLDIRSPGLGDTAMYLCATSRGQVHGNEKLFFGSGTQLSVL.

This rearrangement joins TRBV7-6 to TRBJ2-1; D is undetermined. The V gene lost 4 bases and the J gene lost 6 bases, with 13 bases spanning the gap. The CDR3 runs to 14 residues. CDR1 is SGHVS and CDR2 is FNYEAQ in the germline V gene. This CDR3 reads CASSSGGLVNEQFF. The CDR3 DNA is TGTGCCAGCAGCTCCGGTGGGCTCGTCAATGAGCAGTTCTTC.

About this clone itself: The junction shows a germline mismatch at one end, possibly a read error. CDR3 bases: TGTGCTAGCAGCCTGCTTACTCTCACCGGGACCCAGTACTTC. The encoded protein is CASSLLTLTGTQYF. The rearrangement uses TRBV7-7 and TRBJ2-5; D gene unclear. CDR3 length equals 14 residues. CDR1 is SSHAT, CDR2 FNYEAQ, per germline (reference sequence).

V gene TRBV28 combines with J gene TRBJ1-2; D is uncertain. Germline V gives CDR1 MDHEN, CDR2 SYDVKM. The CDR3 runs to 14 residues. V gave up 1 base and J gave up 5 bases, with 11 bases separating them. The CDR3 coding sequence is TGTGCCAGCAGTTTATCGGGAGAAGGATATGGCTACACCTTC. Residues: CASSLSGEGYGYTF.

The chain links TRBV18 to TRBJ1-3; 8 bases match TRBD1. The CDR3 totals 16 residues. Trimming took 4 bases from V and 2 from J; bases not matched to a gene: 7. The germline CDR1 and CDR2 sequences are KGHSH and LQKENI. CDR3 bases: TGTGCCAGCTCACTGGGACAGGTTGAAGCTGGAAACACCATATATTTT. It translates to CASSLGQVEAGNTIYF.

The chain is built from TRBV20-1 and TRBJ1-1; no firm D call. This CDR3 region has 8 residues. The V gene's germline CDR1 is DFQATT and CDR2 SNEGSKA (reference sequence). With 3 bases removed from V and 10 bases from J, the gap between germline ends came to 3 bases. CDR3 in DNA: TGCAGTGCTAGTCGAGCTTTCTTT. Its translation: CSASRAFF.

This clone was seen once. At the DNA level, this CDR3 is encoded by other sequences in the same sample as well. This chain connects TRBV11-3 to TRBJ2-1; 10 bases agree with TRBD2. The J segment lost 1 base and the V segment lost 5 bases, leaving 5 bases of the junction unmatched. Germline CDR1 reads SGHNT; CDR2 reads YENEEA. This CDR3 has 16 amino acids. The CDR3 reads CASSLRTSGSYNEQFF. For the CDR3, the DNA is TGTGCCAGCAGCCTCCGGACTAGCGGATCCTACAATGAGCAGTTCTTC.